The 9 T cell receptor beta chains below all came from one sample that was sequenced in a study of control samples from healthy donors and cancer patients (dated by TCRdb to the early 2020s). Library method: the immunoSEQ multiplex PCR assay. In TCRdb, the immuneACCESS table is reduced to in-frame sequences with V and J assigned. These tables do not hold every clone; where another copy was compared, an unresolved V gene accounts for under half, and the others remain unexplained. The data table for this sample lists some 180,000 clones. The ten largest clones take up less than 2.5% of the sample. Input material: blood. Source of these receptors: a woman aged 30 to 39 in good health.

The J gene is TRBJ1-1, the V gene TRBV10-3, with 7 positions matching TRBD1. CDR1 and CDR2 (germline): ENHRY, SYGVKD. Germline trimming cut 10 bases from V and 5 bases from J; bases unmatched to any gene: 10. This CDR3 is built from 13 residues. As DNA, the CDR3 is TGTGCCACCAGAACCGACAGGGCGACTGAAGCTTTCTTT. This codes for CATRTDRATEAFF.

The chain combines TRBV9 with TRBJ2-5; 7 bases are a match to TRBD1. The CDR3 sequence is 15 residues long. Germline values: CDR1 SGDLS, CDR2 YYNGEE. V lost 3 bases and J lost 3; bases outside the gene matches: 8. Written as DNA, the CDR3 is TGTGCCAGCAGCGGATTAGGGACAGCCAAAGAGACCCAGTACTTC. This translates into CASSGLGTAKETQYF.

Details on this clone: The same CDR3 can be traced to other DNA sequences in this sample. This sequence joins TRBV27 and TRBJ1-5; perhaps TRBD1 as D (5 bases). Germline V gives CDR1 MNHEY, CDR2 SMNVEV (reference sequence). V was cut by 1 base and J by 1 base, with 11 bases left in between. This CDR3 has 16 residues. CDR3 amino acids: CASSLFGGSSNQPQHF. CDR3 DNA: TGTGCCAGCAGTTTATTTGGGGGATCAAGCAATCAGCCCCAGCATTTT.

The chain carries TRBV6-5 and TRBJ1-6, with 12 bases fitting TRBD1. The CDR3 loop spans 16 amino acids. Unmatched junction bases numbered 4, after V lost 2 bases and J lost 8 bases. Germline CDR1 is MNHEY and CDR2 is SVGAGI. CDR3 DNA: TGTGCCAGCAGTTACGCCGGGACAGGGGGCGATTCACCCCTCCACTTT. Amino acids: CASSYAGTGGDSPLHF.

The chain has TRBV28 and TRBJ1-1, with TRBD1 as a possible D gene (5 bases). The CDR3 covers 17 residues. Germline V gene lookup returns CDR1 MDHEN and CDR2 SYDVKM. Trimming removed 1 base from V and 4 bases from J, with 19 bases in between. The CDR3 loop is CASSLSVDSSLITEAFF. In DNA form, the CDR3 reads TGTGCCAGCAGTTTATCAGTTGACAGCTCCCTTATCACTGAAGCTTTCTTT.

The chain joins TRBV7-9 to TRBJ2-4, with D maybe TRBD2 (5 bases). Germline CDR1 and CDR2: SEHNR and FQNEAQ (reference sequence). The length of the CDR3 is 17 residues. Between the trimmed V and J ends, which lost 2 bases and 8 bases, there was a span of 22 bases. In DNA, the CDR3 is TGTGCCAGCAGCTTATTGTCCCACAGCTCCCCGGGGTACATTCAGTACTTC. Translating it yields CASSLLSHSSPGYIQYF.

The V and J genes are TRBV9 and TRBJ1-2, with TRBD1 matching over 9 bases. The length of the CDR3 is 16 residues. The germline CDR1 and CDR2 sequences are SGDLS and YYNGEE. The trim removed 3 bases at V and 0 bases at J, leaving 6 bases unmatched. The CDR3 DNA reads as TGTGCCAGCAGCGCAGGGACAGGGAAGACTAACTATGGCTACACCTTC. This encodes CASSAGTGKTNYGYTF. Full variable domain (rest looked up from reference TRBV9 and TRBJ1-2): DSGVTQTPKHLITATGQRVTLRCSPRSGDLSVYWYQQSLDQGLQFLIQYYNGEERAKGNILERFSAQQFPDLHSELNLSSLELGDSALYFCASSAGTGKTNYGYTFGSGTRLTVV.

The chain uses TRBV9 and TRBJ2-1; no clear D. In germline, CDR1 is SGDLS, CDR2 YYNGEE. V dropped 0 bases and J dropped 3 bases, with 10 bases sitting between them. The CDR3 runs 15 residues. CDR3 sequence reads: CASSVVLVDYNEQFF. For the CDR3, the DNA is TGTGCCAGCAGCGTAGTCCTGGTCGACTACAATGAGCAGTTCTTC.

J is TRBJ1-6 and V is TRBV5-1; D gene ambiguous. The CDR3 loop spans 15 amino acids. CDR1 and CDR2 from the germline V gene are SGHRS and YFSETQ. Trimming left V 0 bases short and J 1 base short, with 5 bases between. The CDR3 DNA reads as TGCGCCAGCAGCTTGGAGGGTTCCTATAATTCACCCCTCCACTTT. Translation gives CASSLEGSYNSPLHF.